These 30 T cell receptor beta chains were sequenced from one sample in a study of T cell responses to AZD1222 COVID-19 vaccine. Clones were read by immunoSEQ multiplex PCR, and TCRdb kept only the in-frame ones, dropping some. In the table there are about 150,000 clones, about 86% of which are singletons. Here the sequenced sample was peripheral blood, taken on day 0 of MenACWY control vaccination. The receptors come from an adult in good health.

The chain carries TRBV7-3 and TRBJ2-7; D might be TRBD2 (5 bases). Germline CDR1 is SGHTA and CDR2 is FQGTGA. The germline V and J ends were trimmed by 3 bases and 2 bases, with 11 bases remaining between them. The CDR3 consists of 14 residues. Here the CDR3 DNA reads TGTGCCAGCAGCTTGGACGGGGTTGCCTACGAGCAGTACTTC. Translated: CASSLDGVAYEQYF.

J is TRBJ1-6 and V is TRBV21-1; the tabulated D call, TRBD1, remains unverified against the DNA. TRBV21-1 is deemed a pseudogene. This CDR3 contains 16 residues. In DNA form, the CDR3 reads TGTGCCAGCAGCAAGGGCGCACGCTCCTATAATTCACCCCTCCACTTT. Protein product: CASSKGARSYNSPLHF.

The chain uses TRBV9 and TRBJ2-7; 7 positions match TRBD1. Germline CDR1 SGDLS, CDR2 YYNGEE. Trimming cost V 5 bases and J 3 bases; bases outside gene matches: 8. This CDR3 region has 14 residues. CDR3 residues: CASSPSTGDYEQYF. DNA for the CDR3: TGTGCCAGCAGTCCCTCAACAGGGGACTACGAGCAGTACTTC.

Note on this clone: Other DNA sequences in the sample encode the same CDR3. The chain joins TRBV15 to TRBJ1-1; no reliable D call. CDR1 LNHNV and CDR2 YYDKDF come from the germline V gene (reference sequence). The CDR3 sequence is 12 residues long. Trimming took off 1 base at V and 5 bases at J, with 5 bases between the two ends. CDR3 in DNA: TGTGCCACCAGCAGAGTTGGGACTGAAGCTTTCTTT. Amino acid sequence: CATSRVGTEAFF.

Only one count was recorded for this clone. The CDR3 protein is CASRRDRVLDGYTF. CDR3 bases: TGCGCCAGCAGAAGAGACAGGGTACTGGATGGCTACACCTTC. The chain uses TRBV5-1 and TRBJ1-2; 7 bases line up with TRBD1. This CDR3 is built from 14 residues. The germline V gene has CDR1 SGHRS and CDR2 YFSETQ. V gave up 5 bases and J gave up 6 bases; unmatched junction bases: 10.

This chain links TRBV3-1 (or the pseudogene TRBV3-2) with TRBJ2-4; TRBD2 matches 10 bases. Germline V gives CDR1 LGHDT, CDR2 YNNKEL (reference sequence). V lost 4 bases to trimming and J lost 5 bases; unmatched junction nucleotides: 5. There are 15 residues in the CDR3. CDR3 sequence: CASSLTGTSENIQYF. CDR3 nucleotide sequence: TGTGCCAGCAGCCTCACAGGGACTAGCGAAAACATTCAGTACTTC.

V gene TRBV19 combines with J gene TRBJ2-5; TRBD1 or TRBD2 may be the D gene (6 bases each). V lost 5 bases, J lost 5 bases, and 9 bases lay in between. The CDR3 totals 12 residues. Per the germline V gene, CDR1 is LNHDA and CDR2 is SQIVND (reference sequence). CDR3 bases: TGTGCCAGTAGTCCCGGGGGCGAGACCCAGTACTTC. As protein: CASSPGGETQYF.

This chain connects TRBV5-5 to TRBJ1-1; no clear D gene. The V gene lost 5 bases and the J gene lost 4 bases, with 12 bases spanning the gap. Germline V CDR1 and CDR2: SGHKS, YYEKEE (reference sequence). The CDR3 is 13 amino acids. The CDR3 DNA sequence: TGTGCCAGCAGAGCCCCCGAGGGCACTGAAGCTTTCTTT. Its translation: CASRAPEGTEAFF.

The J gene is TRBJ1-5, the V gene TRBV10-1; D gene uncertain. This CDR3 contains 18 residues. Trimming pared 4 bases from V and 3 bases from J, leaving 22 bases between. Germline V gives CDR1 WNHNN, CDR2 SYGVQD (reference sequence). CDR3 residues: CASSGASPITKINQPQHF. DNA of the CDR3: TGCGCCAGCAGTGGAGCCTCCCCGATAACGAAGATCAATCAGCCCCAGCATTTT.

This chain uses TRBV10-3 with TRBJ2-2; TRBD1 agrees at 9 bases. The germline V gene encodes CDR1 ENHRY and CDR2 SYGVKD. The V and J ends lost 2 bases and 6 bases, in that order; junction bases with no gene match: 10. The CDR3 totals 17 residues. The CDR3 region has the DNA TGTGCCATCAGTGAGCGCGCGGGACAGGGAAGCCCCGGGGAGCTGTTTTTT. Its protein product is CAISERAGQGSPGELFF.

The gene calls are TRBV5-4 and TRBJ1-4, with D possibly TRBD1 on 5 matching bases. Germline V gene sequence: CDR1 SGHNT, CDR2 YYREEE (reference sequence). This CDR3 spans 13 amino acids. V gave up 4 bases and J gave up 13 bases, with 17 bases separating them. The CDR3 region has the DNA TGTGCCAGCAGCGATCTCCCGGGGGGTGCACTGTTTTTT. Translation: CASSDLPGGALFF.

The chain carries TRBV9 and TRBJ1-2; tentatively, D is TRBD1 (5 bases). Looked up from germline, CDR1 is SGDLS and CDR2 is YYNGEE. The CDR3 totals 12 residues. Trimming took 2 bases from V and 7 from J, leaving 9 bases between them. The CDR3 DNA follows: TGTGCCAGCAGCGTCAGTACAGGTGGCTACACCTTC. This translates into CASSVSTGGYTF.

This clone appeared a few times. The chain is built from TRBV4-3 and TRBJ2-7; TRBD2 might be the D (5 bases). The CDR3 loop spans 14 amino acids. Looked up from germline, CDR1 is LGHNA and CDR2 is YSLEER. The V gene lost 0 bases and the J gene lost 6 bases, with 12 bases spanning the gap. CDR3 sequence (DNA): TGCGCCAGCAGCCAAGATATGAGGGTCGGCGAGCAGTACTTC. Translation gives CASSQDMRVGEQYF.

Of note for this clone: The same CDR3 also results from other DNA sequences found in this sample. The CDR3 region has the DNA TGTGCCAGCAGCTTGGCCGGAAGCTCCTATAATTCACCCCTCCACTTT. Protein product: CASSLAGSSYNSPLHF. The chain joins TRBV5-4 to TRBJ1-6; no reliable D call. Trimming took 0 bases from V and 0 from J, leaving 7 bases between them. The CDR3 totals 16 residues. Germline V gene sequence: CDR1 SGHNT, CDR2 YYREEE (reference sequence).

This clone appeared a single time. The identical CDR3 is also encoded by other nucleotide sequences in the sample. V usage is TRBV9 and J usage is TRBJ2-1; 10 positions agree with TRBD2. This CDR3 contains 15 residues. Germline-derived CDR1 and CDR2 are SGDLS and YYNGEE. Trimming removed 0 bases from V and 4 bases from J; junction bases left unmatched: 1. CDR3 in amino acids: CASSVGTSGYNEQFF. The CDR3 region has the DNA TGTGCCAGCAGCGTAGGGACTAGCGGTTACAATGAGCAGTTCTTC.

The chain carries TRBV24-1 and TRBJ2-1; D not certain. Between the trimmed V and J ends, which lost 1 base and 15 bases, there was a span of 12 bases. This CDR3 is 12 amino acids long. Germline CDR1 reads KGHDR; CDR2 reads SFDVKD. CDR3 protein: CATSDLTTVPFF. Here the CDR3 DNA reads TGTGCCACCAGTGATTTAACAACCGTACCGTTCTTC.

The gene calls are TRBV18 and TRBJ2-3; no definite D call. CDR1 is KGHSH, CDR2 LQKENI, per germline. Trimming removed 6 bases at V and 0 bases at J, with 7 bases between. This CDR3 has 13 residues. The CDR3 bases are TGTGCCAGCTCCTATCGGAGCACAGATACGCAGTATTTT. Protein sequence: CASSYRSTDTQYF. Together with reference TRBV18 and TRBJ2-3, the CDR3 gives the full variable domain: NAGVMQNPRHLVRRRGQEARLRCSPMKGHSHVYWYRQLPEEGLKFMVYLQKENIIDESGMPKERFSAEFPKEGPSILRIQQVVRGDSAAYFCASSYRSTDTQYFGPGTRLTVL.

The chain links TRBV2 to TRBJ2-4; a possible D gene is TRBD2 (5 bases). The CDR3 runs 11 residues. The germline gives CDR1 SNHLY, CDR2 FYNNEI. V was pared by 6 bases and J by 12 bases, with 12 bases between. The CDR3 protein is CASRPDGDQYF. The CDR3, as DNA: TGTGCCAGCAGACCAGACGGGGATCAGTACTTC.

The rearrangement uses TRBV2 and TRBJ1-1; weak D call: TRBD1 (5 bases). Germline CDR1 SNHLY, CDR2 FYNNEI. CDR3 length: 14 residues. The V gene lost 7 bases and the J gene lost 4 bases, with 16 bases spanning the gap. The CDR3 spells CASTSAVGGTEAFF. CDR3 DNA: TGTGCCAGCACCTCGGCAGTCGGGGGCACTGAAGCTTTCTTT.

V is TRBV6-1 and J is TRBJ1-1, with D maybe TRBD1 (6 bases). The germline V gene encodes CDR1 MNHNS and CDR2 SASEGT. This CDR3 region has 15 residues. The ends were cut back, 1 base at V and 5 bases at J, with 14 bases in the middle. CDR3 in amino acids: CASSEVSGTPTEAFF. The CDR3 DNA is TGTGCCAGCAGTGAAGTTTCCGGGACACCAACTGAAGCTTTCTTT.

V gene TRBV27 combines with J gene TRBJ2-1; 7 positions match TRBD2. This CDR3 is built from 15 residues. Losses at the gene ends were 7 bases for V and 0 bases for J; bases not matched to a gene: 6. Germline CDR1 reads MNHEY; CDR2 reads SMNVEV (reference sequence). CDR3 amino acids: CASNDRTSSYNEQFF. The CDR3 DNA is TGTGCCAGCAACGATAGGACTAGCTCCTACAATGAGCAGTTCTTC.

The CDR3 DNA follows: TGTGCCAGCAGTCTCAAACCTCCGGTGGGATCGCAGGGGAGGACGGGTGAGCAGTTCTTC. This codes for CASSLKPPVGSQGRTGEQFF. V gene TRBV27 combines with J gene TRBJ2-1; either TRBD1 or TRBD2 may supply D (6 bases each). Trimming removed 5 bases from V and 9 bases from J, with 35 bases in between. The CDR3 runs to 20 residues. Per the germline V gene, CDR1 is MNHEY and CDR2 is SMNVEV (reference sequence).

This clone was observed once. This chain joins TRBV19 and TRBJ1-2; D is perhaps TRBD1 (5 bases). Trimming removed 2 bases at V and 4 bases at J, with 17 bases between. The CDR3 extends over 16 amino acids. The germline V gene has CDR1 LNHDA and CDR2 SQIVND (reference sequence). CDR3 protein: CASSISRSGLGYGYTF. Here the CDR3 DNA reads TGTGCCAGTAGTATAAGTCGGTCAGGGCTGGGCTATGGCTACACCTTC.

The chain has TRBV7-9 and TRBJ1-1; TRBD1 matches at 11 bases. Germline lookup yields CDR1 SEHNR and CDR2 FQNEAQ (reference sequence). Germline trimming cut 4 bases from V and 7 bases from J; bases unmatched to any gene: 2. The CDR3 contains 13 residues. The CDR3 loop reads CASSWTGGGEAFF. The CDR3 coding sequence is TGTGCCAGCAGCTGGACAGGGGGCGGTGAAGCTTTCTTT.

The V and J genes are TRBV11-1 and TRBJ2-7; 11 bases are shared with TRBD1. The CDR3 is made up of 15 amino acids. V shed 1 base, J shed 4 bases, and the junction held 3 bases outside the gene matches. Germline V lookup: CDR1 SGHAT, CDR2 FQDESV (reference sequence). Here the CDR3 reads CASSLEGQGAYEQYF. CDR3 coding DNA: TGTGCCAGCAGCTTAGAAGGACAGGGGGCTTACGAGCAGTACTTC.

CDR3 bases: TGTGCCAGCAGGTTTGACCCTTCATCCAGAGAGACCCAGTACTTC. Translation: CASRFDPSSRETQYF. The chain couples TRBV5-5 to TRBJ2-5; D gene ambiguous. V gave up 5 bases and J gave up 4 bases, with 18 bases separating them. The CDR3 is 15 residues long. The V gene's germline CDR1 is SGHKS and CDR2 YYEKEE (reference sequence). Filled out from reference TRBV5-5 and TRBJ2-5, the complete variable domain reads DAGVTQSPTHLIKTRGQQVTLRCSPISGHKSVSWYQQVLGQGPQFIFQYYEKEERGRGNFPDRFSARQFPNYSSELNVNALLLGDSALYLCASRFDPSSRETQYFGPGTRLLVL.

The chain employs TRBV19 and TRBJ1-2; D gene ambiguous. V lost 11 bases to trimming and J lost 8 bases, with 21 bases between them. CDR3 length: 13 amino acids. CDR1 is LNHDA, CDR2 SQIVND, per germline (reference sequence). The CDR3, as DNA: TGTGCCTCTGTGGCGGGCCAAGCCCGCGGCTACACCTTC. It is translated as CASVAGQARGYTF.

The J gene is TRBJ1-2, the V gene TRBV10-3; no reliable D call. The V gene's germline CDR1 is ENHRY and CDR2 SYGVKD. Trimming left V 3 bases short and J 3 bases short, with 2 bases between. This CDR3 has 11 amino acids. The CDR3 DNA is TGTGCCATCAGTGATTACTATGGCTACACCTTC. It codes for CAISDYYGYTF.

This chain links TRBV6-5 with TRBJ1-4, with D unclear. The CDR3 contains 11 residues. V gave up 6 bases and J gave up 6 bases, with 5 bases separating them. CDR1 is MNHEY, CDR2 SVGAGI, per germline. The CDR3 here is CASRIDEKLFF. The CDR3 coding sequence is TGTGCCAGCAGGATCGATGAAAAACTGTTTTTT.

This clone has just a few counts. V and J are TRBV5-1 and TRBJ2-1, with 8 positions matching TRBD2. Germline V CDR1 and CDR2: SGHRS, YFSETQ. This CDR3 has 16 amino acids. The J segment lost 7 bases and the V segment lost 0 bases, leaving 9 bases of the junction unmatched. The CDR3 bases are TGCGCCAGCAGCTTGGTTTCTGCGGGGGGCCGGAATGAGCAGTTCTTC. The encoded protein is CASSLVSAGGRNEQFF.